The 32 T cell receptor beta chains below all came from one sample that was sequenced in a study of T cells after yellow fever vaccination. MiXCR, applied by TCRdb to the 5' RACE reads, yields one record per CDR3 protein. The repertoire holds 610,000 or so distinct CDR3 sequences, with 9% to 15% as singletons. Specimen: PBMCs, collected on the day of the yellow fever booster vaccination. All receptors come from a man aged 30-40 years who received the YFV17D yellow fever vaccine.

This clonotype has a handful of counts. The chain uses TRBV9 and TRBJ2-2; no reliable D call. Germline CDR1 SGDLS, CDR2 YYNGEE. V lost 4 bases and J lost 8, with 21 bases in between. The CDR3 runs to 16 residues. The CDR3 loop is CASSLLVGRTPGELFF. In DNA, the CDR3 is TGTGCCAGCAGCCTCCTTGTGGGCCGTACTCCGGGGGAGCTGTTTTTT.

CDR3: CASSPLTSGTYNEQFF. CDR3 DNA: TGTGCCAGCAGCCCCCTAACTAGCGGGACCTACAATGAGCAGTTCTTC. The rearrangement joins TRBV14 to TRBJ2-1, with 10 bases that match TRBD2. Germline lookup yields CDR1 SGHDN and CDR2 FVKESK. V shed 4 bases, J shed 2 bases, and the junction held 5 bases outside the gene matches. The CDR3 is made up of 16 amino acids.

J is TRBJ2-5 and V is TRBV5-4; TRBD1 matches at 7 bases. The CDR3 loop spans 14 amino acids. J gave up 5 bases and V 1 base, and 5 bases lay outside the gene matches. Germline V gene lookup returns CDR1 SGHNT and CDR2 YYREEE (reference sequence). For the CDR3, the DNA is TGTGCCAGCAGCTTGAGGGGGCAGGGGGAGACCCAGTACTTC. It translates to CASSLRGQGETQYF.

The CDR3 region is CAIGNLERSSSYEQYF. The CDR3 DNA sequence: TGTGCCATCGGGAATTTGGAGCGGTCGTCCTCCTACGAGCAGTACTTC. The chain has TRBV10-3 and TRBJ2-7; tentative D call: TRBD2 (5 bases). Trimming removed 8 bases from V and 0 bases from J, with 20 bases in between. Germline V gene sequence: CDR1 ENHRY, CDR2 SYGVKD. The CDR3 runs 16 residues.

V is TRBV7-9 and J is TRBJ2-1, with D maybe TRBD1 (6 bases). The CDR3 extends over 16 amino acids. V was cut by 3 bases and J by 4 bases, with 16 bases left in between. The germline CDR1 and CDR2 sequences are SEHNR and FQNEAQ (reference sequence). CDR3 loop: CASSFGPRTAYNEQFF. The CDR3 nucleotides read TGTGCCAGCAGCTTCGGGCCCCGGACAGCTTACAATGAGCAGTTCTTC. Drawing the rest from reference TRBV7-9 and TRBJ2-1, the complete variable domain is DTGVSQNPRHKITKRGQNVTFRCDPISEHNRLYWYRQTLGQGPEFLTYFQNEAQLEKSRLLSDRFSAERPKGSFSTLEIQRTEQGDSAMYLCASSFGPRTAYNEQFFGPGTRLTVL.

This clonotype was observed a few times. The chain uses TRBV20-1 and TRBJ2-7; D unclear. V was clipped by 2 bases and J by 4 bases, with 15 bases between them. This CDR3 has 14 amino acids. CDR1 is DFQATT and CDR2 is SNEGSKA in the germline V gene (reference sequence). The CDR3 nucleotides are TGCAGTGCTAGACCAGACCTCAGAGGTTACGAGCAGTACTTC. Translated: CSARPDLRGYEQYF.

The chain employs TRBV7-3 and TRBJ2-1; 9 nucleotides line up with TRBD2. Germline V gene data show CDR1 as SGHTA and CDR2 as FQGTGA. The V segment lost 5 bases and the J segment 8 bases; nucleotides outside the gene matches: 13. The CDR3 covers 16 residues. This CDR3 is CASSLGGGRAADEQFF. The CDR3 coding sequence is TGTGCCAGCAGCCTAGGAGGCGGGAGGGCCGCGGATGAGCAGTTCTTC.

This clonotype occurred many times. This chain connects TRBV5-1 to TRBJ2-3; D gene unclear. This CDR3 contains 14 residues. The V gene lost 2 bases and the J gene lost 4 bases, with 11 bases spanning the gap. CDR1 SGHRS and CDR2 YFSETQ come from the germline V gene. In DNA form, the CDR3 reads TGCGCCAGCAGCTTAAGGGCCACCCCAGATACGCAGTATTTT. This gives the protein CASSLRATPDTQYF.

This clonotype appeared a few times. The chain joins TRBV4-3 to TRBJ1-1; possible D gene TRBD1, 6 bases. CDR3 length: 14 amino acids. Trimming shortened V by 3 bases and J by 6 bases, and 14 bases separated the two germline ends. Germline loops: CDR1 LGHNA, CDR2 YSLEER. The CDR3 here is CASSHPDRIAEAFF. The CDR3 coding sequence is TGCGCCAGCAGCCACCCCGACAGGATAGCTGAAGCTTTCTTT.

This clonotype was counted a few times. This rearrangement joins TRBV5-4 to TRBJ2-5; 8 bases map to TRBD2. With 4 bases clipped from V and 4 bases from J, the junction kept 9 bases outside the gene matches. Germline assignment: CDR1 SGHNT and CDR2 YYREEE (reference sequence). The CDR3 runs 15 residues. The DNA of the CDR3 is TGTGCCAGCAGCCGACCCGGCAGCGGGAGAGAGACCCAGTACTTC. As protein: CASSRPGSGRETQYF.

V usage is TRBV6-1 and J usage is TRBJ2-3, with TRBD2 matching over 9 bases. CDR3 length: 15 amino acids. The V gene end was trimmed by 5 bases and the J gene end by 2 bases; junction bases not matched to a gene: 5. Germline assignment: CDR1 MNHNS and CDR2 SASEGT. The DNA of the CDR3 is TGTGCCAGCAGTCCTAGCGGGGCACACACAGATACGCAGTATTTT. It encodes CASSPSGAHTDTQYF.

The chain recombines TRBV20-1 with TRBJ2-5; 8 bases line up with TRBD1. Trimming at V came to 5 bases and at J to 5 bases, leaving 4 bases not matched to a gene. The CDR3 extends over 12 amino acids. Per the germline V gene, CDR1 is DFQATT and CDR2 is SNEGSKA (reference sequence). The CDR3 nucleotides are TGCAGTGCTGGGAGACAGGGGGAGACCCAGTACTTC. The encoded protein is CSAGRQGETQYF.

V is TRBV6-5 and J is TRBJ2-7; D remains unclear. Germline V gene data show CDR1 as MNHEY and CDR2 as SVGAGI. The CDR3 runs 18 residues. The germline V and J ends were trimmed by 2 bases and 0 bases, with 20 bases remaining between them. The CDR3 sequence is CASSYGLPRGSYSYEQYF. The CDR3 DNA sequence: TGTGCCAGCAGTTACGGTCTCCCCCGAGGTAGTTACTCCTACGAGCAGTACTTC.

The rearrangement links TRBV19 to TRBJ2-2; 9 bases line up with TRBD1. V shed 6 bases, J shed 4 bases, and the junction held 9 bases outside the gene matches. The CDR3 has 16 amino acids. CDR1 is LNHDA, CDR2 SQIVND, per germline (reference sequence). The CDR3 DNA is TGTGCCAGTAGCATCGGGGGGACAGGGTTCACCGGGGAGCTGTTTTTT. It specifies CASSIGGTGFTGELFF.

The sample holds a few counts of this clonotype. V gene TRBV7-2 combines with J gene TRBJ2-2; D is unresolved. The CDR3 spans 14 residues. The germline V gene encodes CDR1 SGHTA and CDR2 FQGNSA. Trimming pared 2 bases from V and 6 bases from J, leaving 10 bases between. Written as DNA, the CDR3 is TGTGCCAGCAGCTTACCCATCCTGGCCGGGGAGCTGTTTTTT. This gives the protein CASSLPILAGELFF.

At least ten counts were recorded for this clonotype. The rearrangement uses TRBV20-1 and TRBJ2-2; D possibly corresponds to TRBD2 (6 bases). Germline-derived CDR1 and CDR2 are DFQATT and SNEGSKA (reference sequence). V gave up 6 bases and J gave up 7 bases, with 15 bases separating them. The CDR3 totals 13 residues. CDR3 residues: CSATAEGSGELFF. CDR3 sequence (DNA): TGCAGTGCGACCGCGGAGGGTAGCGGGGAGCTGTTTTTT.

This clonotype was observed many times. This rearrangement joins TRBV14 to TRBJ2-1, with 9 bases lining up with TRBD1. The trim removed 1 base at V and 10 bases at J, leaving 5 bases unmatched. This CDR3 is 14 amino acids long. Germline lookup yields CDR1 SGHDN and CDR2 FVKESK. For the CDR3, the DNA is TGTGCCAGCAGCCAAGCGGGGACAGGGTGGGAGCAGTTCTTC. This translates into CASSQAGTGWEQFF.

This clonotype was seen more than once but under ten times. This chain joins TRBV20-1 and TRBJ2-7; D not certain. Germline loops: CDR1 DFQATT, CDR2 SNEGSKA (reference sequence). V dropped 0 bases and J dropped 0 bases, with 6 bases sitting between them. The CDR3 runs to 13 residues. CDR3 amino acids: CSARDPRSYEQYF. The CDR3 nucleotides are TGCAGTGCTAGAGATCCGCGCTCCTACGAGCAGTACTTC.

The table lists this clonotype with a few counts. This rearrangement joins TRBV27 to TRBJ2-1, with D possibly TRBD1 on 6 matching bases. Trimming shortened V by 7 bases and J by 8 bases, and 9 bases separated the two germline ends. The CDR3 totals 11 residues. Germline CDR1 reads MNHEY; CDR2 reads SMNVEV (reference sequence). This CDR3 reads CASTQGHEQFF. The CDR3 nucleotides read TGTGCCAGCACCCAGGGGCATGAGCAGTTCTTC.

This clonotype came up a few times. The gene calls are TRBV20-1 and TRBJ2-7; 11 bases align to TRBD2. Unmatched junction bases numbered 7, after V lost 6 bases and J lost 6 bases. This CDR3 is built from 13 residues. Germline V gene data show CDR1 as DFQATT and CDR2 as SNEGSKA (reference sequence). In nucleotides, the CDR3 is TGCAGTGCACCTCTAGCGGGAGGCTCCGAGCAGTACTTC. It encodes CSAPLAGGSEQYF.

This clonotype has at least ten counts. The chain employs TRBV4-2 and TRBJ2-7; D is uncertain. Germline V gene sequence: CDR1 LGHNA, CDR2 YNFKEQ. V lost 4 bases and J 1 base, leaving 14 bases between the germline ends. The CDR3 totals 15 residues. The CDR3 bases are TGTGCCAGCAGCCCCACGTGGGATGGGTCCTACGAGCAGTACTTC. Its protein product is CASSPTWDGSYEQYF.

This clonotype was counted between two and nine times. This sequence joins TRBV4-3 and TRBJ1-2, with 8 bases lining up with TRBD1. CDR3 length: 14 amino acids. Germline lookup yields CDR1 LGHNA and CDR2 YSLEER. V lost 1 base, J lost 4 bases, and 2 bases stayed unmatched. The DNA of the CDR3 is TGCGCCAGCAGCCAAGCCGGGACAGGCTATGGCTACACCTTC. It specifies CASSQAGTGYGYTF.

V usage is TRBV5-1 and J usage is TRBJ2-2; TRBD1 might be the D (6 bases). This CDR3 comprises 17 residues. Trimming pared 1 base from V and 7 bases from J, leaving 20 bases between. CDR1 and CDR2 (germline): SGHRS, YFSETQ. As DNA, the CDR3 is TGCGCCAGCAGCTTGCTTACCTCGACAGGAAAGGACGGGGAGCTGTTTTTT. Amino acid sequence: CASSLLTSTGKDGELFF.

This clonotype has more than one count but fewer than ten. V and J are TRBV30 and TRBJ2-3; 7 bases fit TRBD2. The CDR3 runs to 14 residues. V trimming: 1 base; J trimming: 6 bases; junction bases outside the gene matches: 7. Germline loops: CDR1 GTSNPN, CDR2 SVGIG (reference sequence). CDR3 region: CAWSGAGEADTQYF. The CDR3 bases are TGTGCCTGGAGTGGTGCGGGAGAAGCGGATACGCAGTATTTT.

This clonotype was counted between two and nine times. This chain connects TRBV7-9 to TRBJ2-7; D assignment may be TRBD1 or TRBD2 (5 bases each). Germline CDR1 reads SEHNR; CDR2 reads FQNEAQ (reference sequence). Trimming took off 6 bases at V and 3 bases at J, with 15 bases between the two ends. The CDR3 length is 14 residues. The CDR3 protein is CASSPQVGGYEQYF. The CDR3 nucleotides read TGTGCCAGCAGTCCTCAAGTTGGGGGCTACGAGCAGTACTTC. Full variable domain (rest looked up from reference TRBV7-9 and TRBJ2-7): DTGVSQNPRHKITKRGQNVTFRCDPISEHNRLYWYRQTLGQGPEFLTYFQNEAQLEKSRLLSDRFSAERPKGSFSTLEIQRTEQGDSAMYLCASSPQVGGYEQYFGPGTRLTVT.

This clonotype was detected only a few times. The chain combines TRBV5-1 with TRBJ2-1; D is uncertain. The CDR3 contains 14 residues. V lost 0 bases to trimming and J lost 4 bases, with 8 bases between them. From germline, CDR1 is SGHRS and CDR2 YFSETQ. In nucleotides, the CDR3 is TGCGCCAGCAGCTTGGGCTCCGAATACAATGAGCAGTTCTTC. Amino acids: CASSLGSEYNEQFF.

This clonotype came up a few times. V usage is TRBV12-5 and J usage is TRBJ2-1; 7 positions match TRBD2. The CDR3 covers 15 residues. J was trimmed by 2 bases and V by 3 bases; bases with no gene match: 4. Germline values: CDR1 LGHNT, CDR2 FRNRAP. CDR3 coding DNA: TGTGCTAGTGGTTTCCGGGACTATACCTACAATGAGCAGTTCTTC. The encoded protein is CASGFRDYTYNEQFF.

This clonotype was seen only a few times. J is TRBJ2-5 and V is TRBV13; 10 nucleotides align to TRBD2. The CDR3 sequence is 14 residues long. The germline CDR1 and CDR2 sequences are PRHDT and FYEKMQ (reference sequence). Trimming at V came to 5 bases and at J to 4 bases, leaving 4 bases not matched to a gene. The CDR3 spells CASSHIAGGETQYF. The CDR3 bases are TGTGCCAGCAGCCATATAGCGGGAGGAGAGACCCAGTACTTC. The full variable domain, in which reference TRBV13 and TRBJ2-5 provide the parts outside the CDR3, is AAGVIQSPRHLIKEKRETATLKCYPIPRHDTVYWYQQGPGQDPQFLISFYEKMQSDKGSIPDRFSAQQFSDYHSELNMSSLELGDSALYFCASSHIAGGETQYFGPGTRLLVL.

This clonotype has more than one count but fewer than ten. The chain recombines TRBV3-1 with TRBJ1-4; TRBD1 matches at 9 bases. The trim removed 6 bases at V and 8 bases at J, leaving 4 bases unmatched. CDR3 length equals 13 residues. Per germline, CDR1 LGHDT and CDR2 YNNKEL (reference sequence). The CDR3 bases are TGTGCCAGCAGGAACAGGGGGCAGGAAAAACTGTTTTTT. It translates to CASRNRGQEKLFF.

The gene calls are TRBV12-3 or TRBV12-4 and TRBJ2-1; TRBD1 agrees at 12 bases. This CDR3 is built from 16 residues. J gave up 10 bases and V 6 bases, and 13 bases lay outside the gene matches. CDR3 sequence reads: CASSHPPGQGAVEQFF. The DNA for the CDR3 is TGTGCCAGCAGCCACCCGCCGGGACAGGGGGCGGTGGAGCAGTTCTTC.

This clonotype has more than one count but fewer than ten. The CDR3 DNA reads as TGTGCCAGCCATGCCGGGGGGACGAACACCGGGGAGCTGTTTTTT. Its translation is CASHAGGTNTGELFF. The chain carries TRBV19 and TRBJ2-2; TRBD2 aligns across 7 bases. Germline V gene sequence: CDR1 LNHDA, CDR2 SQIVND (reference sequence). The trim removed 9 bases at V and 0 bases at J, leaving 7 bases unmatched. CDR3 length: 15 residues.

The genes are TRBV5-4 and TRBJ1-1; possible D gene TRBD1, 5 bases. The CDR3 consists of 13 residues. V was cut by 5 bases and J by 1 base, with 9 bases left in between. The germline gives CDR1 SGHNT, CDR2 YYREEE (reference sequence). The CDR3 nucleotides read TGTGCCAGCAGGTATACAGGGAACACTGAAGCTTTCTTT. It codes for CASRYTGNTEAFF.